Detailed here is one T cell receptor beta chain. This specimen comes from a study of T cell changes during pregnancy in multiple sclerosis. CDR3 length equals 14 residues. V was cut by 6 bases and J by 5 bases, with 17 bases left in between. Germline lookup yields CDR1 ENHRY and CDR2 SYGVKD. Sequencing was performed with immunoSEQ multiplex PCR; in TCRdb, only in-frame clones are kept and a portion is missing. The sample has 30,000 to 40,000 clones, approximately 90% seen once; the top ten hold 0.6% to 0.8%. Sequencing used CD4+ T cells from peripheral blood mononuclear cells, obtained in the second trimester of pregnancy. The receptor comes from a female donor in good health, enrolled as a control in a pregnancy study. This chain joins TRBV10-3 and TRBJ2-7, with a tentative D call TRBD2 (7 bases). As DNA, the CDR3 is TGTGCCATCAGCCTCCGGGGGGCTTCCAACGAGCAGTACTTC. This gives the protein CAISLRGASNEQYF.